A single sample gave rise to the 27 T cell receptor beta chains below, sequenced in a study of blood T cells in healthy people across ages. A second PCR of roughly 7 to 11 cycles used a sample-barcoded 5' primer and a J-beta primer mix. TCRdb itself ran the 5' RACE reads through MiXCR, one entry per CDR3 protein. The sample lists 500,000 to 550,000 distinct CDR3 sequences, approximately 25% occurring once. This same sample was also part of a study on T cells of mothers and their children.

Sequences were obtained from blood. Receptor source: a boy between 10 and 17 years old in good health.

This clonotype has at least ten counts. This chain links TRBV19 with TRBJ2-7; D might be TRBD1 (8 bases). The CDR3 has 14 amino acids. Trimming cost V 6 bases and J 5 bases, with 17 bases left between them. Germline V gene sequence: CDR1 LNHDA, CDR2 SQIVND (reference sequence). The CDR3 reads CASSDRGGSHEQYF. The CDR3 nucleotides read TGTGCCAGTAGCGACAGGGGCGGGAGCCACGAGCAGTACTTC.

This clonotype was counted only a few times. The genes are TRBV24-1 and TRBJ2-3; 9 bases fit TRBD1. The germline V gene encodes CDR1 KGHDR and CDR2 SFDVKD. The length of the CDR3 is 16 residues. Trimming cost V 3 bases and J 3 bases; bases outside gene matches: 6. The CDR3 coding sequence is TGTGCCACCAGTGATACATCGGGACAGGGTACAGATACGCAGTATTTT. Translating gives CATSDTSGQGTDTQYF.

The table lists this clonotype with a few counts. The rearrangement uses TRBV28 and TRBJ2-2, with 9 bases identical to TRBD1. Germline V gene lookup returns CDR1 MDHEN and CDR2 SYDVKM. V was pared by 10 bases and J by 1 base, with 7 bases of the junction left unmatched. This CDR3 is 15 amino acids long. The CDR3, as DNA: TGTGCCACCGAATCGGGACAGGGGAACACCGGGGAGCTGTTTTTT. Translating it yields CATESGQGNTGELFF.

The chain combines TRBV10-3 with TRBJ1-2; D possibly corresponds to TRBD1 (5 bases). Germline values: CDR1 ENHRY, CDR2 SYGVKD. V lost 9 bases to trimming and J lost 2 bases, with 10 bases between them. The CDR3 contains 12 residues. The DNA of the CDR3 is TGTGCCATAGGGACCGCCAACTATGGCTACACCTTC. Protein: CAIGTANYGYTF.

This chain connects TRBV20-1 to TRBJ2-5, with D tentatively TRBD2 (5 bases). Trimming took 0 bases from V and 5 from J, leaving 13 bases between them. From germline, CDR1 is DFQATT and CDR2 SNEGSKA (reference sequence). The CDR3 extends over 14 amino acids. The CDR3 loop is CSARDSRGAETQYF. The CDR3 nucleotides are TGCAGTGCTAGAGATAGTCGGGGTGCGGAGACCCAGTACTTC.

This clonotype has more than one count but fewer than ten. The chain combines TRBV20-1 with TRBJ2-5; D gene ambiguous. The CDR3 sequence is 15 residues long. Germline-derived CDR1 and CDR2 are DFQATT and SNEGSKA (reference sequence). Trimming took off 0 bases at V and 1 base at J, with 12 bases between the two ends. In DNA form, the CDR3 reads TGCAGTGCTAGAGATCGAGGCAGCCGCCAAGAGACCCAGTACTTC. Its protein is CSARDRGSRQETQYF.

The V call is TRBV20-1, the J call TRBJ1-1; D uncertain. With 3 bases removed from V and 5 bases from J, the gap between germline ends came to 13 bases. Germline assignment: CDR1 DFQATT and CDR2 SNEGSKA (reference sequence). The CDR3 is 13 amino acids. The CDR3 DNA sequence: TGCAGTGCTAGGTTAACCGGGTGGACTGAAGCTTTCTTT. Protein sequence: CSARLTGWTEAFF.

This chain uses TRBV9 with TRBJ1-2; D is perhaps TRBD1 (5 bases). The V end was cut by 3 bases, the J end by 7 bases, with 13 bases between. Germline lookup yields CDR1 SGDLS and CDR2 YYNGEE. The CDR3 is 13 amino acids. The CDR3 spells CASSALGEAGYTF. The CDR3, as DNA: TGTGCCAGCAGCGCATTGGGGGAGGCTGGCTACACCTTC.

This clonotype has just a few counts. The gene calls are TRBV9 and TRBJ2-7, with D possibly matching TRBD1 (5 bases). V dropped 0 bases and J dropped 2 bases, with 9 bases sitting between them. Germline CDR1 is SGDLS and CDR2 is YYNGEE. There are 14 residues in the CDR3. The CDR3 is CASSVAGAAYEQYF. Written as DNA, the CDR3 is TGTGCCAGCAGCGTAGCTGGGGCAGCCTACGAGCAGTACTTC. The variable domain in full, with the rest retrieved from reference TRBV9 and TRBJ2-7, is DSGVTQTPKHLITATGQRVTLRCSPRSGDLSVYWYQQSLDQGLQFLIQYYNGEERAKGNILERFSAQQFPDLHSELNLSSLELGDSALYFCASSVAGAAYEQYFGPGTRLTVT.

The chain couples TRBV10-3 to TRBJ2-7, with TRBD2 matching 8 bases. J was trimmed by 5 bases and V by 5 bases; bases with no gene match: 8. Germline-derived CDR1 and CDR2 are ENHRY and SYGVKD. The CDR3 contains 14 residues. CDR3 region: CAISYTGTRDEQYF. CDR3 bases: TGTGCCATCAGTTATACCGGGACTAGAGACGAGCAGTACTTC.

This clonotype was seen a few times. The CDR3 DNA reads TGCAGTGCTAGATGGACACTAGTTTCCGACCGAAGCTCCTACAATGAGCAGTTCTTC. Translated: CSARWTLVSDRSSYNEQFF. This sequence joins TRBV20-1 and TRBJ2-1; either TRBD1 or TRBD2 may fit D (5 bases each). V gave up 2 bases and J gave up 0 bases, with 23 bases separating them. The CDR3 spans 19 residues. The germline CDR1 and CDR2 sequences are DFQATT and SNEGSKA (reference sequence).

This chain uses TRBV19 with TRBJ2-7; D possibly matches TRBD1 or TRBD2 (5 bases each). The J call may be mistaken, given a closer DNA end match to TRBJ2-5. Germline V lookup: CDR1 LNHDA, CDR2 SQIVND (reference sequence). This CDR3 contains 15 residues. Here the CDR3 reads CASSSGTLGQETQYF. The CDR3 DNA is TGTGCCAGTTCGTCCGGGACCTTGGGCCAAGAGACCCAGTACTTC.

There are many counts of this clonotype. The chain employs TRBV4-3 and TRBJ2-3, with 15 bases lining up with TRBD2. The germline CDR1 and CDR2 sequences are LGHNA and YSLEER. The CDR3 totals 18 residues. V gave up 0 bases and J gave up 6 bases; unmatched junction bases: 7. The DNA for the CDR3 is TGCGCCAGCAGCCAAGATGGGTGGACTAGCGGGGGGGTGGATACGCAGTATTTT. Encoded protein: CASSQDGWTSGGVDTQYF.

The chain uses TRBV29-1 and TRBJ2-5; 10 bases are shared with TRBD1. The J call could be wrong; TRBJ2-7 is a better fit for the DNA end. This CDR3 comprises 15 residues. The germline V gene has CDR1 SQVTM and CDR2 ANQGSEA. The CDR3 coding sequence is TGCAGCGTTGAAGACGGGACAGGGGTTGGTTACGAGCAGTACTTC. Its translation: CSVEDGTGVGYEQYF.

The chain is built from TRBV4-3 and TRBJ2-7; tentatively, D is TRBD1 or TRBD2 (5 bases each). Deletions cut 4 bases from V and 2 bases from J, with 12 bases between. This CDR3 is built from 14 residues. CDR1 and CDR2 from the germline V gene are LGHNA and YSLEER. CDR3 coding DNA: TGCGCCAGCAGCCTGTCACGGGGCCCCTACGAGCAGTACTTC. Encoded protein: CASSLSRGPYEQYF.

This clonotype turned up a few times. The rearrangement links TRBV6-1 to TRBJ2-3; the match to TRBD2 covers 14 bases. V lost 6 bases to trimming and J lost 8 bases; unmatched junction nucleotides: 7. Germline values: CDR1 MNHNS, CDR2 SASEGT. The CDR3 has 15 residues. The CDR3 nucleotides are TGTGCCAGCAGCGGCGGGACTAGCGGGAGTCTTACGCAGTATTTT. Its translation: CASSGGTSGSLTQYF.

CDR3 nucleotide sequence: TGCAGTGCTAGAGATCGGGGGGACAATTCACCCCTCCACTTT. As protein: CSARDRGDNSPLHF. This chain uses TRBV20-1 with TRBJ1-6, with D possibly matching TRBD1 (5 bases). This CDR3 has 14 residues. CDR1 is DFQATT, CDR2 SNEGSKA, per germline (reference sequence). With 0 bases removed from V and 7 bases from J, the gap between germline ends came to 10 bases.

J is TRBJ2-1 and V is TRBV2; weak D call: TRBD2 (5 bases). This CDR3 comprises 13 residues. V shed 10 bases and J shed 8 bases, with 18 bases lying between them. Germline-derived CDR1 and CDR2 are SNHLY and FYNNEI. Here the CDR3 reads CATNPKSSDEQFF. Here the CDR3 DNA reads TGTGCCACCAATCCGAAGAGTAGCGATGAGCAGTTCTTC. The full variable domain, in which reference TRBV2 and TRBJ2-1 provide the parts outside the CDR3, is EPEVTQTPSHQVTQMGQEVILRCVPISNHLYFYWYRQILGQKVEFLVSFYNNEISEKSEIFDDQFSVERPDGSNFTLKIRSTKLEDSAMYFCATNPKSSDEQFFGPGTRLTVL.

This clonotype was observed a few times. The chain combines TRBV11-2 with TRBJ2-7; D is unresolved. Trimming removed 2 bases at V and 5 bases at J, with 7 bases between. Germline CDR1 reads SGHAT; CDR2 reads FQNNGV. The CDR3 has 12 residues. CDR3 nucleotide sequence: TGTGCCAGCAGCTTAATAAGTGACGAGCAGTACTTC. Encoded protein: CASSLISDEQYF.

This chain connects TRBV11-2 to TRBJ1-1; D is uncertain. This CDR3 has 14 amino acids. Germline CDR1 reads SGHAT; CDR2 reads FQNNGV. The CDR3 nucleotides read TGTGCGGGTTCAAGTCGGGGAATGAACACTGAAGCTTTCTTT. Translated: CAGSSRGMNTEAFF.

In DNA, the CDR3 is TGTGCCATCAGATTCTCAGACACAGATACGCAGTATTTT. Translated: CAIRFSDTDTQYF. The genes are TRBV10-3 and TRBJ2-3; no reliable D call. Trimming shortened V by 6 bases and J by 2 bases, and 9 bases separated the two germline ends. The germline V gene encodes CDR1 ENHRY and CDR2 SYGVKD. CDR3 size: 13 residues.

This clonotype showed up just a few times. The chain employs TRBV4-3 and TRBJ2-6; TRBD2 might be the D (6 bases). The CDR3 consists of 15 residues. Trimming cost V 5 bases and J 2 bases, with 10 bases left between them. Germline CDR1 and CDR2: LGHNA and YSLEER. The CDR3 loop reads CASSSPGAGANVLTF. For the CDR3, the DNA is TGCGCCAGCAGCTCCCCGGGGGCTGGGGCCAACGTCCTGACTTTC.

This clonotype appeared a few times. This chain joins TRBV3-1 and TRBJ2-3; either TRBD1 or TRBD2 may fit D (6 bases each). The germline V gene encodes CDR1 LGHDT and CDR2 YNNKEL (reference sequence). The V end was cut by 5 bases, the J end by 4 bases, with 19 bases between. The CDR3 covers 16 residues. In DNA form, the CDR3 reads TGTGCCAGCAGCAAGTCTAGCCTCGGGGGCGCAGATACGCAGTATTTT. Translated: CASSKSSLGGADTQYF.

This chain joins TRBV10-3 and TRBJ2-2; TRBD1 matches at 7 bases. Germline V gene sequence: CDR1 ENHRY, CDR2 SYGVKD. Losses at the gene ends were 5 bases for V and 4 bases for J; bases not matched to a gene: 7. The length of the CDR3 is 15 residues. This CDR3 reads CAISHPGQITGELFF. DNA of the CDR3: TGTGCCATCAGTCACCCGGGACAGATCACCGGGGAGCTGTTTTTT.

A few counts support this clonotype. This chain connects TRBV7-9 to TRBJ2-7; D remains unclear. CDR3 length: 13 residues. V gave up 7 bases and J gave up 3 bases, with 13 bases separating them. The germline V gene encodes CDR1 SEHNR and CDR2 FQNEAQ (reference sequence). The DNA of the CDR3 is TGTGCCAGCACCGACACCGACGGCTACGAGCAGTACTTC. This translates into CASTDTDGYEQYF.

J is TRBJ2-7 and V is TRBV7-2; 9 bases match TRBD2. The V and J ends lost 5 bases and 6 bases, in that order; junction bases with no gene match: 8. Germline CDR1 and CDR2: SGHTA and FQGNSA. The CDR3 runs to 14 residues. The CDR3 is CASSPGTSSGEQYF. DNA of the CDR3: TGTGCCAGCAGCCCGGGGACTAGCTCCGGCGAGCAGTACTTC.

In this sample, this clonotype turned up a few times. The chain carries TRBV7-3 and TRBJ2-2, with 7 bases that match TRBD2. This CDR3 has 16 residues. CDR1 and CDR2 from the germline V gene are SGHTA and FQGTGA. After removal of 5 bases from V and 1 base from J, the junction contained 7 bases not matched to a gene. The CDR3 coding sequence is TGTGCCAGCAGCCCAGCCGCGGGGGAGAACACCGGGGAGCTGTTTTTT. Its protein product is CASSPAAGENTGELFF.